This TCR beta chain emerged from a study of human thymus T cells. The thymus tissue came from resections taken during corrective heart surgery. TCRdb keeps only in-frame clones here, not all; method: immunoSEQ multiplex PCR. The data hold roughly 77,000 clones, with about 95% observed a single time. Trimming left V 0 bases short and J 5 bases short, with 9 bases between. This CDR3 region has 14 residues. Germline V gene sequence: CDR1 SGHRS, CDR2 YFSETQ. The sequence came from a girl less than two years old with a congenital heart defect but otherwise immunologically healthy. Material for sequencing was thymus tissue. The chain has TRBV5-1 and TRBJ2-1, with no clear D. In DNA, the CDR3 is TGCGCCAGCAGCTTGGCGCGCAGTAACAATGAGCAGTTCTTC. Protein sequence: CASSLARSNNEQFF.